This entry lists 18 T cell receptor beta chains sequenced from one sample in a study of shared clonotypes between healthy human individuals. The data were produced by immunoSEQ multiplex PCR, yet TCRdb's version contains in-frame clones alone and is incomplete. The data show about 1 million clones, about 74% seen once. Material for sequencing was memory CD4+ T cells sorted from blood. Subset indicated: CD45RA-negative fraction. The receptors originated from a man younger than 30 in good health.

This clone was counted between two and nine times. The CDR3 coding sequence is TGTGCCAGTAGCCTAACAGGGAGGGGCGGCTACACCTTC. Its protein product is CASSLTGRGGYTF. This chain joins TRBV19 and TRBJ1-2, with D tentatively TRBD1 (6 bases). The ends were cut back, 6 bases at V and 8 bases at J, with 16 bases in the middle. The germline CDR1 and CDR2 sequences are LNHDA and SQIVND (reference sequence). The CDR3 contains 13 residues.

The rearrangement links TRBV5-1 to TRBJ2-4; 7 bases align to TRBD2. The CDR3 loop spans 17 amino acids. Looked up from germline, CDR1 is SGHRS and CDR2 is YFSETQ. V lost 2 bases and J lost 0; bases outside the gene matches: 8. The CDR3 loop reads CASSFSGGSLAKNIQYF. The CDR3 nucleotides are TGCGCCAGCAGCTTTTCGGGGGGTAGCTTAGCCAAAAACATTCAGTACTTC.

In the case of this clone: The junction shows a germline mismatch at one end, possibly a read error. CDR3 bases: TGTGCCAGCCGTGACAGGAATGAAAGATACTATGGCTACACCTTC. Residues: CASRDRNERYYGYTF. The chain combines TRBV6-1 with TRBJ1-2; maybe TRBD1 (6 bases). From germline, CDR1 is MNHNS and CDR2 SASEGT. The CDR3 is made up of 15 amino acids.

This clone was detected a few times. The V call is TRBV10-3, the J call TRBJ1-1; D remains unclear. Germline-derived CDR1 and CDR2 are ENHRY and SYGVKD. The CDR3 is 14 amino acids. V was shortened by 4 bases and J by 4 bases, with 13 bases between the two germline ends. The CDR3 loop is CAISGRRTGTEAFF. The CDR3 bases are TGTGCCATCAGTGGGAGGAGGACGGGCACTGAAGCTTTCTTT.

This chain uses TRBV29-1 with TRBJ2-3; 8 bases fit TRBD2. CDR3 length equals 14 residues. Germline trimming cut 8 bases from V and 1 base from J; bases unmatched to any gene: 8. From germline, CDR1 is SQVTM and CDR2 ANQGSEA. The CDR3: CSLSGGGGTDTQYF. The CDR3 nucleotides read TGCAGCCTCAGCGGGGGCGGTGGCACAGATACGCAGTATTTT.

This clone is classed as medium-sized. The same CDR3 arises from other DNA sequences in this sample as well. The V and J genes are TRBV5-6 and TRBJ2-7; 7 nucleotides agree with TRBD2. The V segment lost 2 bases and the J segment 5 bases; nucleotides outside the gene matches: 4. This CDR3 region has 13 residues. Germline CDR1 and CDR2: SGHDT and YYEEEE. In nucleotides, the CDR3 is TGTGCCAGCAGCTTCGACGGGAGGAACGAGCAGTACTTC. Its protein is CASSFDGRNEQYF.

This clone was recorded a few times. The J gene is TRBJ2-7, the V gene TRBV19; 8 nucleotides line up with TRBD1. Germline-derived CDR1 and CDR2 are LNHDA and SQIVND (reference sequence). The CDR3 covers 14 residues. The V and J ends lost 4 bases and 6 bases, in that order; junction bases with no gene match: 8. The CDR3 DNA reads TGTGCCAGTAGTACCTCCGGGACAGGTGTCGAGCAGTACTTC. Translation: CASSTSGTGVEQYF.

The chain uses TRBV11-2 and TRBJ1-5; 7 positions match TRBD1. Per germline, CDR1 SGHAT and CDR2 FQNNGV. Germline trimming cut 4 bases from V and 6 bases from J; bases unmatched to any gene: 9. The CDR3 runs to 15 residues. CDR3 region: CASSCPGQVGQPQHF. In DNA, the CDR3 is TGTGCCAGCAGCTGTCCCGGACAGGTAGGTCAGCCCCAGCATTTT.

This chain uses TRBV18 with TRBJ2-3; 10 nucleotides agree with TRBD2. Looked up from germline, CDR1 is KGHSH and CDR2 is LQKENI. The CDR3 sequence is 18 residues long. V shed 4 bases and J 4 bases; nucleotides not matched to a gene: 14. The CDR3 protein is CASSRTVLAGEAADTQYF. The DNA of the CDR3 is TGTGCCAGCTCACGAACTGTTCTAGCGGGGGAAGCCGCAGATACGCAGTATTTT.

Here the CDR3 DNA reads TGTGCCAGCACCGCGTCAGGGTTTAATGAAAAACTGTTTTTT. It translates to CASTASGFNEKLFF. The chain couples TRBV2 to TRBJ1-4; perhaps TRBD1 as D (5 bases). The length of the CDR3 is 14 residues. Between the trimmed V and J ends, which lost 7 bases and 4 bases, there was a span of 13 bases. Looked up from germline, CDR1 is SNHLY and CDR2 is FYNNEI.

J is TRBJ2-4 and V is TRBV6-1; TRBD2 matches at 8 bases. This CDR3 spans 13 amino acids. The germline V gene has CDR1 MNHNS and CDR2 SASEGT. V lost 0 bases to trimming and J lost 13 bases; unmatched junction nucleotides: 5. The CDR3 here is CASSEALGGGQYF. CDR3 bases: TGTGCCAGCAGTGAAGCGCTCGGGGGGGGGCAGTACTTC.

The gene calls are TRBV5-4 and TRBJ2-1; 7 nucleotides match TRBD1. The trim removed 6 bases at V and 7 bases at J, leaving 13 bases unmatched. In germline, CDR1 is SGHNT, CDR2 YYREEE (reference sequence). The CDR3 covers 15 residues. CDR3 protein: CASTRTGIGENEQFF. DNA for the CDR3: TGTGCCAGCACGAGGACAGGTATAGGGGAGAATGAGCAGTTCTTC.

This clone was seen a few times. The genes are TRBV6-1 and TRBJ1-5, with 7 bases that match TRBD1. Germline loops: CDR1 MNHNS, CDR2 SASEGT. CDR3 size: 13 residues. J gave up 7 bases and V 7 bases, and 7 bases lay outside the gene matches. Here the CDR3 DNA reads TGTGCCAGCACCATTCAGGGGGGCCAGCCCCAGCATTTT. Protein: CASTIQGGQPQHF.

This clone occurred a few times. V is TRBV5-1 and J is TRBJ2-2; no clear D. Germline lookup yields CDR1 SGHRS and CDR2 YFSETQ. The V end was cut by 2 bases, the J end by 1 base, with 12 bases between. This CDR3 contains 16 residues. The CDR3 coding sequence is TGCGCCAGCAGCTTCGACACCCAGAGGAACACCGGGGAGCTGTTTTTT. Translation: CASSFDTQRNTGELFF.

The rearrangement joins TRBV7-2 to TRBJ2-5; 8 bases fit TRBD2. CDR3 length equals 15 residues. Germline trimming cut 1 base from V and 2 bases from J; bases unmatched to any gene: 3. Germline V gene data show CDR1 as SGHTA and CDR2 as FQGNSA. DNA for the CDR3: TGTGCCAGCAGCTTAGTCCGGGGGGGACAAGAGACCCAGTACTTC. This encodes CASSLVRGGQETQYF.

This chain links TRBV6-1 with TRBJ2-1, with 7 nucleotides matching TRBD1. J gave up 3 bases and V 4 bases, and 3 bases lay outside the gene matches. There are 14 residues in the CDR3. The germline V gene encodes CDR1 MNHNS and CDR2 SASEGT. DNA for the CDR3: TGTGCCAGCAGTGTACAGGGGCGCTACAATGAGCAGTTCTTC. This encodes CASSVQGRYNEQFF.

The rearrangement joins TRBV7-6 to TRBJ2-2; 9 nucleotides match TRBD2. The CDR3 contains 20 residues. J gave up 0 bases and V 4 bases, and 15 bases lay outside the gene matches. Germline CDR1 SGHVS, CDR2 FNYEAQ. The CDR3 nucleotides are TGTGCCAGCAGCTCCCGTGGGGTCGAGCGGGAGGCCTCGAACACCGGGGAGCTGTTTTTT. It codes for CASSSRGVEREASNTGELFF.

The chain combines TRBV5-1 with TRBJ2-1, with D possibly being TRBD1 or TRBD2 (5 bases each). CDR1 is SGHRS and CDR2 is YFSETQ in the germline V gene. V lost 4 bases, J lost 5 bases, and 13 bases lay in between. The CDR3 spans 14 residues. The CDR3 nucleotides are TGCGCCAGCAGCCCCGGGACGGGAAACAATGAGCAGTTCTTC. Its protein is CASSPGTGNNEQFF.